The 21 T cell receptor beta chains below were found in one sample sequenced in a study of cytomegalovirus exposure and HLA in healthy donors. The PCR was carried out with 60 Vbeta primers and 13 Jbeta primers. Clones were read by immunoSEQ multiplex PCR, and TCRdb kept only the in-frame ones, dropping some. The sample has 90,000 to 150,000 clones, 15% seen once. What was sequenced was PBMCs. The source is a woman under 30 in good health and CMV-seronegative.

This clone was found a few times. The chain carries TRBV29-1 and TRBJ2-7; 7 positions agree with TRBD1. The V gene end was trimmed by 4 bases and the J gene end by 3 bases; junction bases not matched to a gene: 12. This CDR3 is built from 15 residues. Germline assignment: CDR1 SQVTM and CDR2 ANQGSEA. The CDR3 protein is CSVGRQGPAFYEQYF. The CDR3 DNA sequence: TGCAGCGTTGGGAGACAGGGACCCGCCTTCTACGAGCAGTACTTC.

The table lists this clone with a few counts. The chain is built from TRBV5-6 and TRBJ1-2, with D possibly being TRBD1 (6 bases). This CDR3 region has 13 residues. V dropped 3 bases and J dropped 4 bases, with 10 bases sitting between them. Germline values: CDR1 SGHDT, CDR2 YYEEEE. The CDR3 sequence is CASSSDSLYGYTF. The DNA for the CDR3 is TGTGCCAGCAGCTCGGACAGCCTCTATGGCTACACCTTC. The full variable domain, in which reference TRBV5-6 and TRBJ1-2 provide the parts outside the CDR3, is DAGVTQSPTHLIKTRGQQVTLRCSPKSGHDTVSWYQQALGQGPQFIFQYYEEEERQRGNFPDRFSGHQFPNYSSELNVNALLLGDSALYLCASSSDSLYGYTFGSGTRLTVV.

The chain uses TRBV7-9 and TRBJ2-1; D ambiguous. This CDR3 region has 14 residues. The germline V and J ends were trimmed by 5 bases and 5 bases, with 13 bases remaining between them. Germline CDR1 and CDR2: SEHNR and FQNEAQ (reference sequence). DNA of the CDR3: TGTGCCAGCAGCCCGCGAGCAGGTAACAATGAGCAGTTCTTC. It encodes CASSPRAGNNEQFF.

The chain carries TRBV19 and TRBJ1-5, with a tentative D call TRBD1 (5 bases). The CDR3 is 13 amino acids. Germline V gene lookup returns CDR1 LNHDA and CDR2 SQIVND (reference sequence). Trimming removed 3 bases at V and 5 bases at J, with 8 bases between. The CDR3 protein is CASSMAGDQPQHF. CDR3 bases: TGTGCCAGTAGTATGGCGGGGGATCAGCCCCAGCATTTT. Together with reference TRBV19 and TRBJ1-5, the CDR3 gives the full variable domain: DGGITQSPKYLFRKEGQNVTLSCEQNLNHDAMYWYRQDPGQGLRLIYYSQIVNDFQKGDIAEGYSVSREKKESFPLTVTSAQKNPTAFYLCASSMAGDQPQHFGDGTRLSIL.

This clone came up a few times. In DNA, the CDR3 is TGTGCCAGCAGCCGTTCTATGGGACAGGGGGGAGGCTACACCTTC. Protein: CASSRSMGQGGGYTF. The V call is TRBV11-2, the J call TRBJ1-2, with 11 bases fitting TRBD1. Germline loops: CDR1 SGHAT, CDR2 FQNNGV. The CDR3 has 15 amino acids. Trimming cost V 5 bases and J 8 bases; bases outside gene matches: 10. The variable domain in full, with the rest retrieved from reference TRBV11-2 and TRBJ1-2, is EAGVAQSPRYKIIEKRQSVAFWCNPISGHATLYWYQQILGQGPKLLIQFQNNGVVDDSQLPKDRFSAERLKGVDSTLKIQPAKLEDSAVYLCASSRSMGQGGGYTFGSGTRLTVV.

The V call is TRBV5-8, the J call TRBJ2-7; D perhaps matches TRBD2 (6 bases). Trimming stripped 0 bases from V and 2 bases from J, with 6 bases between. The CDR3 extends over 13 amino acids. In germline, CDR1 is SGHTS, CDR2 YDEGEE. The CDR3: CASSLGGTYEQYF. The CDR3 DNA reads TGTGCCAGCAGCTTGGGCGGGACCTACGAGCAGTACTTC. The variable domain in full, completed from reference TRBV5-8 and TRBJ2-7, reads EAGVTQSPTHLIKTRGQQATLRCSPISGHTSVYWYQQALGLGLQFLLWYDEGEERNRGNFPPRFSGRQFPNYSSELNVNALELEDSALYLCASSLGGTYEQYFGPGTRLTVT.

This clone was counted a few times. V gene TRBV10-3 combines with J gene TRBJ2-1; 11 bases are a match to TRBD2. V dropped 6 bases and J dropped 8; count of bases not matched to a gene: 3. CDR3 length: 13 amino acids. In germline, CDR1 is ENHRY, CDR2 SYGVKD. In DNA, the CDR3 is TGTGCCATCAGGGGTAGCGGGAGGGATGAGCAGTTCTTC. Translated, it gives CAIRGSGRDEQFF.

The chain links TRBV30 to TRBJ1-1; 9 nucleotides match TRBD1. CDR3 length: 15 amino acids. Germline-derived CDR1 and CDR2 are GTSNPN and SVGIG (reference sequence). The V segment lost 3 bases and the J segment 8 bases; nucleotides outside the gene matches: 13. CDR3 loop: CAWSHLGQGSPEAFF. The DNA of the CDR3 is TGTGCCTGGAGCCACTTGGGACAGGGAAGCCCGGAAGCTTTCTTT.

A few counts support this clone. This chain connects TRBV28 to TRBJ2-7, with D possibly TRBD2 on 6 matching bases. V was trimmed by 3 bases and J by 3 bases, leaving 12 bases between them. This CDR3 contains 14 residues. Germline assignment: CDR1 MDHEN and CDR2 SYDVKM. CDR3 nucleotides: TGTGCCAGCAGTTTGGGCGGGAACCGCTACGAGCAGTACTTC. Translating it yields CASSLGGNRYEQYF.

This clone was seen a handful of times. The rearrangement joins TRBV5-1 to TRBJ2-7; 10 positions match TRBD1. Germline V lookup: CDR1 SGHRS, CDR2 YFSETQ. Germline trimming cut 5 bases from V and 2 bases from J; bases unmatched to any gene: 4. The CDR3 length is 14 residues. CDR3 in DNA: TGCGCCAGCAGTGGTGGGACAGGGGCCTACGAGCAGTACTTC. The encoded protein is CASSGGTGAYEQYF.

This clone was counted between two and nine times. The CDR3 sequence: CASSLDGSYEQYF. The CDR3 DNA follows: TGTGCCAGCAGCTTGGATGGCAGCTACGAGCAGTACTTC. V and J are TRBV5-4 and TRBJ2-7; D unclear. This CDR3 region has 13 residues. From germline, CDR1 is SGHNT and CDR2 YYREEE (reference sequence). The V gene lost 0 bases and the J gene lost 3 bases, with 7 bases spanning the gap.

J is TRBJ1-2 and V is TRBV7-2; D might be TRBD1 (6 bases). The CDR3 consists of 15 residues. Per the germline V gene, CDR1 is SGHTA and CDR2 is FQGNSA. Trimming stripped 5 bases from V and 3 bases from J, with 16 bases between. The CDR3 DNA follows: TGTGCCAGCAGCGCCCGAGGGGGAGGGGACTATGGCTACACCTTC. Residues: CASSARGGGDYGYTF.

The chain employs TRBV11-2 and TRBJ1-4; 8 nucleotides agree with TRBD1. Trimming removed 5 bases from V and 8 bases from J; junction bases left unmatched: 7. The CDR3 is made up of 14 amino acids. CDR1 is SGHAT, CDR2 FQNNGV, per germline. DNA for the CDR3: TGTGCCAGCAGCACTACAGGGGGTCGCGAAAAACTGTTTTTT. Protein sequence: CASSTTGGREKLFF.

The gene calls are TRBV29-1 and TRBJ2-2; 9 bases agree with TRBD1. CDR1 and CDR2 (germline): SQVTM, ANQGSEA. This CDR3 comprises 12 residues. V lost 6 bases, J lost 6 bases, and 2 bases stayed unmatched. The CDR3, as DNA: TGCAGCGTGACAGGGGGTGCCGGGGAGCTGTTTTTT. The encoded protein is CSVTGGAGELFF.

This clone was detected only a few times. This CDR3 reads CASSLVGQNTDTQYF. In nucleotides, the CDR3 is TGTGCCAGCAGCTTAGTAGGACAGAACACAGATACGCAGTATTTT. The chain has TRBV7-8 and TRBJ2-3; D may be TRBD1 (6 bases). Germline-derived CDR1 and CDR2 are SGHVS and FQNEAQ. V lost 1 base and J lost 2, with 10 bases in between. This CDR3 has 15 residues.

The chain carries TRBV2 and TRBJ2-7; D remains unclear. V was pared by 8 bases and J by 0 bases, with 14 bases between. The CDR3 spans 14 residues. CDR1 and CDR2 from the germline V gene are SNHLY and FYNNEI. Here the CDR3 reads CASARQASSYEQYF. In DNA, the CDR3 is TGTGCCAGCGCCCGGCAGGCCTCCTCCTACGAGCAGTACTTC.

This clone was found a few times. The chain has TRBV28 and TRBJ2-2, with unresolved D. Germline CDR1 is MDHEN and CDR2 is SYDVKM. The CDR3 extends over 15 amino acids. V lost 3 bases and J lost 0, with 8 bases in between. CDR3 region: CASSFRRSNTGELFF. CDR3 DNA sequence: TGTGCCAGCAGTTTCCGCAGGTCGAACACCGGGGAGCTGTTTTTT.

This chain connects TRBV13 to TRBJ1-2; TRBD1 matches at 10 bases. The CDR3 consists of 15 residues. V was clipped by 4 bases and J by 8 bases; unmatched bases: 10. Germline V lookup: CDR1 PRHDT, CDR2 FYEKMQ (reference sequence). The DNA of the CDR3 is TGTGCCAGCAGCTATAAGACAGGGGGCCGCTGGGGCTACACCTTC. This gives the protein CASSYKTGGRWGYTF.

The chain links TRBV4-1 to TRBJ2-3; D gene unclear. The germline gives CDR1 MGHRA, CDR2 YSYEKL. The V end was cut by 4 bases, the J end by 5 bases, with 4 bases between. The CDR3 runs 11 residues. The CDR3 DNA reads as TGCGCCAGCAGCCTATTAGATACGCAGTATTTT. Its translation: CASSLLDTQYF.

The chain carries TRBV7-9 and TRBJ2-7, with a tentative D call TRBD1 (6 bases). Trimming stripped 1 base from V and 7 bases from J, with 8 bases between. This CDR3 is built from 12 residues. Per germline, CDR1 SEHNR and CDR2 FQNEAQ (reference sequence). CDR3 residues: CASSLGGQEQYF. The CDR3 nucleotides are TGTGCCAGCAGCTTAGGTGGACAGGAGCAGTACTTC.

This clone was observed a few times. The chain joins TRBV28 to TRBJ2-7; 9 nucleotides agree with TRBD1. Germline CDR1 is MDHEN and CDR2 is SYDVKM. Unmatched junction bases numbered 7, after V lost 7 bases and J lost 0 bases. This CDR3 has 15 amino acids. The CDR3 sequence is CASTAAGQGSYEQYF. The CDR3 DNA is TGTGCCAGCACCGCCGCGGGACAGGGCTCCTACGAGCAGTACTTC.